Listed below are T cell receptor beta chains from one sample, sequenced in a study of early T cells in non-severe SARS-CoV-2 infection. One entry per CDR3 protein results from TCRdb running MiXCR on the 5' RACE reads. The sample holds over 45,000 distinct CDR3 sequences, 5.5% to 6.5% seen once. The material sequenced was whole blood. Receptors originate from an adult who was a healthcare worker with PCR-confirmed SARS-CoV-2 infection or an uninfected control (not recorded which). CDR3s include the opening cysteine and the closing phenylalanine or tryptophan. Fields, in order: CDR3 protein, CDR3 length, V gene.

CASSRPEGNYGYTF,14,TRBV7-9
CASSLTGGKDVLRVF,15,TRBV7-3
CSVDRDRGRTEAFF,14,TRBV29-1
CASSPGQGGIDTQYF,15,TRBV18
CASGYGRQSSNQPQHF,16,TRBV10-2
CASSPVREAFF,11,TRBV7-2
CASSPVWIPTNYGYTF,16,TRBV5-1
CSVEDPDPYEQYF,13,TRBV29-1
CASSPRTGENTEAFF,15,TRBV5-4
CASSPAPPELFF,12,TRBV11-2
CASSLEGGPTDTQYF,15,TRBV5-1
CASSISSAGPFYEQYF,16,TRBV19
CASSGGRTREPQHF,14,TRBV6-1